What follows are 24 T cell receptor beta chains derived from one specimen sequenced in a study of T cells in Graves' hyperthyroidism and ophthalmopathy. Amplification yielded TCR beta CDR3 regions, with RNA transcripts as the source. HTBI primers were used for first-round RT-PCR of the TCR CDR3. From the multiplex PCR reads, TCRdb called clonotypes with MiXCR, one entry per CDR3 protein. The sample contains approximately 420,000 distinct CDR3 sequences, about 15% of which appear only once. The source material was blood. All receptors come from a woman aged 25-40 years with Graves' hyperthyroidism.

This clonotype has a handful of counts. The chain's CDR3 is CAWSAGQEKYNEQFF. CDR3 DNA sequence: TGTGCCTGGAGCGCGGGACAGGAGAAATACAATGAGCAGTTCTTC. J is TRBJ2-1 and V is TRBV30; 8 bases align to TRBD1. CDR3 length equals 15 residues. Per germline, CDR1 GTSNPN and CDR2 SVGIG (reference sequence). V was pared by 3 bases and J by 4 bases, with 8 bases of the junction left unmatched.

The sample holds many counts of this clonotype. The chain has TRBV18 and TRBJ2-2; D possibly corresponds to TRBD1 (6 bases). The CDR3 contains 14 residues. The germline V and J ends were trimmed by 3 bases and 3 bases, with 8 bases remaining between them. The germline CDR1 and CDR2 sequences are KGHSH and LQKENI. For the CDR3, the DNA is TGTGCCAGCTCACCGAGGACAGACACCGGGGAGCTGTTTTTT. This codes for CASSPRTDTGELFF.

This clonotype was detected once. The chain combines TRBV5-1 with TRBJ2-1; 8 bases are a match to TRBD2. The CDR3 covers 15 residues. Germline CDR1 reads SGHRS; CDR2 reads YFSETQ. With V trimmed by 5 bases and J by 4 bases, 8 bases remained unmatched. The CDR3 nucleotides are TGCGCCAGCAGGAGGAGCGGGAGTCAGTACAATGAGCAGTTCTTC. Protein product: CASRRSGSQYNEQFF.

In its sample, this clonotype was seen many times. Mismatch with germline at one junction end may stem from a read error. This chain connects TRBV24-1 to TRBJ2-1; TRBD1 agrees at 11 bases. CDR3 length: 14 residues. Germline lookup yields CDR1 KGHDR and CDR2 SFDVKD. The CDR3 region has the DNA TGTGCCACGAGTGGACAGGGGGCTACTAATGAGCAGTTCTTC. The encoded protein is CATSGQGATNEQFF.

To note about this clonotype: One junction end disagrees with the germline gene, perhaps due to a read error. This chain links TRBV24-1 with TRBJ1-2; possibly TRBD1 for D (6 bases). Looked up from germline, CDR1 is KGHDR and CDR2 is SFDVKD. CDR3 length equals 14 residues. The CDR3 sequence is CATSDFSRGYGYTF. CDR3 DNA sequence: TGTGCCACCAGTGATTTTAGCAGGGGTTATGGCTACACTTTC.

CDR3 in amino acids: CASSDTTSEQYF. In DNA, the CDR3 is TGTGCCAGTAGCGACACTACGTCAGAGCAGTACTTC. The V and J genes are TRBV19 and TRBJ2-7; D uncertain. The V end lost 6 bases, the J end lost 7 bases, and 13 bases lay between the germline ends. Germline V gene lookup returns CDR1 LNHDA and CDR2 SQIVND (reference sequence). The CDR3 contains 12 residues.

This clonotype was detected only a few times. CDR3 region: CASTKMGGTDTQYF. CDR3 nucleotides: TGTGCCAGCACTAAAATGGGGGGCACAGATACGCAGTATTTT. The chain is built from TRBV6-1 and TRBJ2-3, with D perhaps matching TRBD1 or TRBD2 (5 bases each). The CDR3 sequence is 14 residues long. Germline values: CDR1 MNHNS, CDR2 SASEGT. Deletions cut 7 bases from V and 1 base from J, with 12 bases between.

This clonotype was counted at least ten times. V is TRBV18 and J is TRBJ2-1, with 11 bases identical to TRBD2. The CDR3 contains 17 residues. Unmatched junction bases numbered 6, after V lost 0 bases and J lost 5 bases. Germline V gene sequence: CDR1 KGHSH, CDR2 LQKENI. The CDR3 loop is CASSPPVKLAGDNEQFF. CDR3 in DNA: TGTGCCAGCTCACCACCGGTCAAACTAGCGGGAGACAATGAGCAGTTCTTC.

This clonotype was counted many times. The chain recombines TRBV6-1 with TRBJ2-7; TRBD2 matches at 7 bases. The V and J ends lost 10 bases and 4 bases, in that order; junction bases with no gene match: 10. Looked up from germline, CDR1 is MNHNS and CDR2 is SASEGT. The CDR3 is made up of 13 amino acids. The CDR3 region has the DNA TGTGCCACGGGGAGGGCGGGCGTATACGAGCAGTACTTC. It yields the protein CATGRAGVYEQYF.

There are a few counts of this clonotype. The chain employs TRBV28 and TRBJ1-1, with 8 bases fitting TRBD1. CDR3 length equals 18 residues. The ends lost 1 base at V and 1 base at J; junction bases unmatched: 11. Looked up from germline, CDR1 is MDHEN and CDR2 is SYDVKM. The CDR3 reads CASSLFGQGLSWNTEAFF. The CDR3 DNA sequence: TGTGCCAGCAGTTTATTCGGACAGGGTCTAAGTTGGAACACTGAAGCTTTCTTT.

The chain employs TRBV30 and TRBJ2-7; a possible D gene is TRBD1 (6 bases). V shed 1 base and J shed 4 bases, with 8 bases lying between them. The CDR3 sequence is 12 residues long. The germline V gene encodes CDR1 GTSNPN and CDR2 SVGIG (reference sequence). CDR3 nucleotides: TGTGCCTGGAGTGGGGGGCTGTACGAGCAGTACTTC. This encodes CAWSGGLYEQYF.

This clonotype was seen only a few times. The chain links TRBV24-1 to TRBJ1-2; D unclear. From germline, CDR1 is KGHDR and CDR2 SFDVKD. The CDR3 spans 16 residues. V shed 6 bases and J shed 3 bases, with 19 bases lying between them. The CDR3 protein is CATSSGHGIGYYGYTF. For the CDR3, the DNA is TGTGCCACCAGTTCAGGCCACGGGATTGGGTACTATGGCTACACCTTC.

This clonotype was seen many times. The CDR3 region has the DNA TGTGCCAGCAGCCAAGATTCGACAGGGATCTATGGCTACACCTTC. Its protein is CASSQDSTGIYGYTF. V is TRBV3-1 and J is TRBJ1-2; 7 bases fit TRBD1. The CDR3 loop spans 15 amino acids. V was clipped by 0 bases and J by 4 bases; unmatched bases: 5. Per germline, CDR1 LGHDT and CDR2 YNNKEL (reference sequence).

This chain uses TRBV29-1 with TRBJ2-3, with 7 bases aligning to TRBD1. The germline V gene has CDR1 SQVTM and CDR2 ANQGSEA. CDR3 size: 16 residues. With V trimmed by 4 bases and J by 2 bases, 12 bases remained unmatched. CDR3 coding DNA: TGCAGCGTTGGTGGGACAGCCCCATATTACACAGATACGCAGTATTTT. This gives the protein CSVGGTAPYYTDTQYF.

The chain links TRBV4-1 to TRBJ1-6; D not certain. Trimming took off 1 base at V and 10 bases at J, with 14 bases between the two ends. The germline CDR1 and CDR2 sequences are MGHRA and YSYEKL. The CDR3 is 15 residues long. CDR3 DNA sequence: TGCGCCAGCAGCCAAGTGTGGGCCCCCCGGTCACCCCTCCACTTT. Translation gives CASSQVWAPRSPLHF.

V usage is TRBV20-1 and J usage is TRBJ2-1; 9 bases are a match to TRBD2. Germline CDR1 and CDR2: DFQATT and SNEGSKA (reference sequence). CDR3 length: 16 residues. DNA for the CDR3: TGCAGAGCCCGCGTAGCGGGAGCGGTCGCCTACAATGAGCAGTTCTTC. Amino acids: CRARVAGAVAYNEQFF.

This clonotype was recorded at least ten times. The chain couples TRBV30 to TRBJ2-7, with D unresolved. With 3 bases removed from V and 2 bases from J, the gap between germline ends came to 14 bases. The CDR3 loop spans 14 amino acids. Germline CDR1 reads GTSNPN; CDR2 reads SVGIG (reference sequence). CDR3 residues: CAWRPLQNAYEQYF. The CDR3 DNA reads TGTGCCTGGAGGCCCCTACAGAATGCCTACGAGCAGTACTTC.

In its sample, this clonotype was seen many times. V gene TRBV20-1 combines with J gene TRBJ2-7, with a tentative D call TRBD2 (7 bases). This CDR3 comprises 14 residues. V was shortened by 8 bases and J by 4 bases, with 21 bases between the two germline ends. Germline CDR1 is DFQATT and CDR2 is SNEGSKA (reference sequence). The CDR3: CSPMGGASGYEQYF. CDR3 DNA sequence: TGCAGTCCTATGGGGGGGGCTAGCGGATACGAGCAGTACTTC.

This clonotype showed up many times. The CDR3 region is CASSEKTGVRSQPQHF. The CDR3 DNA is TGTGCCAGCAGTGAAAAAACAGGAGTACGGAGCCAGCCCCAGCATTTT. The V gene is TRBV6-1, the J gene TRBJ1-5; D may be TRBD1 (5 bases). This CDR3 comprises 16 residues. Germline CDR1 is MNHNS and CDR2 is SASEGT. V shed 2 bases and J shed 7 bases, with 18 bases lying between them.

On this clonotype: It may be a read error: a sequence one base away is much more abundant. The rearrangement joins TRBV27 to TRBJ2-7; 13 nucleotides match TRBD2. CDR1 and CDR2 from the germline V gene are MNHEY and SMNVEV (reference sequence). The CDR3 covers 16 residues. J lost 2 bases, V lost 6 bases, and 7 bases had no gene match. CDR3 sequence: CASRLGTSGIPYEQYF. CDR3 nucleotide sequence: TGTGCCAGCAGATTAGGGACTAGCGGGATCCCCTACGAGCAGTACTTC.

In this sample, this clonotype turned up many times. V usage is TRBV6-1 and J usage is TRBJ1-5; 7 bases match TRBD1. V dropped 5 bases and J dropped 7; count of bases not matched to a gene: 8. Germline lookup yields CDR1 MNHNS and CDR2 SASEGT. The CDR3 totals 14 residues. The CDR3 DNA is TGTGCCAGCAGTTCCAGACAGGGAGGCCAGCCCCAGCATTTT. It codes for CASSSRQGGQPQHF.

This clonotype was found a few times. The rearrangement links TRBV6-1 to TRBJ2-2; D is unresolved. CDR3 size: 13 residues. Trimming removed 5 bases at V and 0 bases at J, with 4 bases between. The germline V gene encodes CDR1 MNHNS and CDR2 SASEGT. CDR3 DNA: TGTGCCAGCAGTAATCCGAACACCGGGGAGCTGTTTTTT. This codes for CASSNPNTGELFF.

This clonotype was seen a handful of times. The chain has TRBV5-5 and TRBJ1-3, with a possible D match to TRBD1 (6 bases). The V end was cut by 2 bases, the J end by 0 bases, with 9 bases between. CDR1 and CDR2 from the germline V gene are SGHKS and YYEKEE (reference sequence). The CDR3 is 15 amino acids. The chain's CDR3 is CASSFRGNSGNTIYF. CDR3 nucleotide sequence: TGTGCCAGCAGCTTCAGGGGCAACTCTGGAAACACCATATATTTT.

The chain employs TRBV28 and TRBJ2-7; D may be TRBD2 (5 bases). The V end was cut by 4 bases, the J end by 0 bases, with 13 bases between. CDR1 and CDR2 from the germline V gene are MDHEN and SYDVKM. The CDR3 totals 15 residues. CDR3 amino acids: CASSSQAAPSYEQYF. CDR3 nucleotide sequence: TGTGCCAGCAGTTCGCAAGCGGCCCCCTCCTACGAGCAGTACTTC.